The 27 T cell receptor beta chains presented below share a single source sample, sequenced in a study of human T cells and chemical hapten exposure. Documented time point: pre-sensitization, week 0. Treatment here: therapeutic diphenylcyclopropenone sensitization with weekly scalp DPC. TCRdb re-called the RACE reads through MiXCR, storing one row per CDR3 protein. Seen here are under 95,000 distinct CDR3 sequences, 8.5% to 9% observed once, and the top ten hold 2% to 3%. The starting material was whole blood, obtained in connection with sensitization to the hapten diphenylcyclopropenone (DPC). All receptors derive from a man aged 40-49 years with alopecia areata. Some clones in this sample may be carry-over from other donors' samples.

This clonotype has a handful of counts. V gene TRBV5-1 combines with J gene TRBJ2-7; 11 bases are a match to TRBD2. V was pared by 5 bases and J by 2 bases, with 6 bases of the junction left unmatched. Per the germline V gene, CDR1 is SGHRS and CDR2 is YFSETQ. CDR3 size: 15 residues. CDR3 region: CASSYGLAGAYEQYV. The CDR3 DNA sequence: TGCGCCAGCAGTTATGGACTAGCGGGTGCCTACGAGCAGTACGTC.

The chain uses TRBV6-2 or TRBV6-3 and TRBJ2-7; a possible D gene is TRBD2 (6 bases). Germline assignment: CDR1 MNHEY and CDR2 SVGEGT. The CDR3 totals 15 residues. The V gene lost 7 bases and the J gene lost 3 bases, with 19 bases spanning the gap. The CDR3 DNA follows: TGTGCCAGCACCCACTTGGGACTCACGCTCTACGAGCAGTACTTC. Residues: CASTHLGLTLYEQYF.

V usage is TRBV6-2 or TRBV6-3 and J usage is TRBJ2-3; TRBD2 aligns across 7 bases. CDR3 size: 16 residues. Germline V gene data show CDR1 as MNHEY and CDR2 as SVGEGT. J gave up 1 base and V 6 bases, and 10 bases lay outside the gene matches. The CDR3 protein is CASRTPGGRGTDTQYF. The CDR3 DNA reads as TGTGCCAGCAGAACCCCCGGCGGGAGAGGCACAGATACGCAGTATTTT.

The chain recombines TRBV12-3 or TRBV12-4 with TRBJ1-5; a weak D match, TRBD1 (6 bases). The CDR3 covers 15 residues. V was pared by 6 bases and J by 5 bases, with 17 bases between. The CDR3 coding sequence is TGTGCCAGCAGGACCGGAGGGGGTAAGGATCAGCCCCAGCATTTT. Its protein is CASRTGGGKDQPQHF.

This clonotype was detected ten times or more. The chain uses TRBV10-3 and TRBJ1-2; 11 nucleotides match TRBD1. This CDR3 comprises 14 residues. The germline gives CDR1 ENHRY, CDR2 SYGVKD. V shed 10 bases, J shed 4 bases, and the junction held 8 bases outside the gene matches. The CDR3 here is CATAGTGGSYGYTF. The CDR3 DNA reads TGTGCCACAGCCGGGACAGGGGGAAGCTATGGCTACACCTTC.

Remarks on this clonotype: A much larger clone differs from this one at a single base, so this may be a read error. The chain uses TRBV6-6 and TRBJ2-5; D remains ambiguous. Germline V gene lookup returns CDR1 MNHNY and CDR2 SVGAGI (reference sequence). This CDR3 has 11 residues. Trimming took 1 base from V and 5 from J, leaving 2 bases between them. CDR3 nucleotides: TGTGCCAGCAGTTACTGGGAGACCCAGTACTTC. It yields the protein CASSYWETQYF.

The gene calls are TRBV11-3 and TRBJ2-5, with a weak D call TRBD2 (6 bases). The V end was cut by 2 bases, the J end by 7 bases, with 17 bases between. Germline V CDR1 and CDR2: SGHNT, YENEEA. The CDR3 is made up of 15 amino acids. The CDR3, as DNA: TGTGCCAGCAGCTTAACAACGGGACTCCAGGTGACCCAGTACTTC. Its translation: CASSLTTGLQVTQYF.

This clonotype has only a few counts. The J gene is TRBJ2-3, the V gene TRBV6-5; D gene ambiguous. V lost 3 bases and J lost 2, with 12 bases in between. The CDR3 is 15 amino acids. Germline V gene sequence: CDR1 MNHEY, CDR2 SVGAGI. CDR3: CASSYLGGVTDTQYF. The CDR3 bases are TGTGCCAGCAGTTATTTGGGTGGGGTCACAGATACGCAGTATTTT.

This clonotype appeared many times. The J gene is TRBJ2-1, the V gene TRBV29-1; D possibly corresponds to TRBD2 (5 bases). Germline lookup yields CDR1 SQVTM and CDR2 ANQGSEA. The CDR3 has 13 amino acids. The V end was cut by 4 bases, the J end by 1 base, with 8 bases between. This CDR3 is CSVGRGSYNEQFF. CDR3 sequence (DNA): TGCAGCGTTGGGCGAGGGTCCTACAATGAGCAGTTCTTC.

The chain carries TRBV6-5 and TRBJ1-5; D remains ambiguous. Trimming pared 5 bases from V and 6 bases from J, leaving 20 bases between. The length of the CDR3 is 16 residues. From germline, CDR1 is MNHEY and CDR2 SVGAGI. The CDR3 bases are TGTGCCAGCAGTAAGGTGGACGGTTGGGGTGGTCAGCCCCAGCATTTT. Translation: CASSKVDGWGGQPQHF.

V gene TRBV7-2 combines with J gene TRBJ2-3; D perhaps matches TRBD2 (6 bases). Germline CDR1 reads SGHTA; CDR2 reads FQGNSA. V lost 4 bases to trimming and J lost 6 bases, with 14 bases between them. The CDR3 has 14 amino acids. The CDR3 is CASSSNGGWDTQYF. CDR3 sequence (DNA): TGTGCCAGCAGCTCTAACGGGGGTTGGGATACGCAGTATTTT.

V and J are TRBV14 and TRBJ2-7; no reliable D call. The CDR3 runs 13 residues. The germline CDR1 and CDR2 sequences are SGHDN and FVKESK. The V and J ends lost 0 bases and 3 bases respectively, with 6 bases between them. The CDR3: CASSQDYIYEQYF. The CDR3 DNA is TGTGCCAGCAGCCAAGACTACATCTACGAGCAGTACTTC.

The chain joins TRBV5-1 to TRBJ1-1; perhaps TRBD1 as D (6 bases). Trimming took 2 bases from V and 1 from J, leaving 9 bases between them. This CDR3 region has 14 residues. The germline V gene has CDR1 SGHRS and CDR2 YFSETQ. CDR3 DNA sequence: TGCGCCAGCAGCTTAGGCAGGGGGAACACTGAAGCTTTCTTT. Protein: CASSLGRGNTEAFF.

This clonotype was detected ten times or more. CDR3 nucleotides: TGTGCCAGCAGCTCGCGGCGCCCAGATACGCAGTATTTT. It translates to CASSSRRPDTQYF. V gene TRBV27 combines with J gene TRBJ2-3; the D is unclear. The CDR3 runs 13 residues. V lost 6 bases, J lost 4 bases, and 11 bases lay in between. Germline-derived CDR1 and CDR2 are MNHEY and SMNVEV (reference sequence).

This clonotype was counted between two and nine times. The CDR3, as DNA: TGTGCCAGCAGTCCACCGAGCGGAAAACTCTACAATGAGCAGTTCTTC. It specifies CASSPPSGKLYNEQFF. The rearrangement uses TRBV27 and TRBJ2-1; perhaps TRBD2 as D (5 bases). V was trimmed by 5 bases and J by 3 bases, leaving 17 bases between them. The germline CDR1 and CDR2 sequences are MNHEY and SMNVEV (reference sequence). The CDR3 consists of 16 residues.

This clonotype was counted between two and nine times. The chain is built from TRBV30 and TRBJ2-1; 8 bases are a match to TRBD2. With V trimmed by 2 bases and J by 3 bases, 3 bases remained unmatched. CDR3 length: 14 residues. CDR1 GTSNPN and CDR2 SVGIG come from the germline V gene (reference sequence). CDR3 bases: TGTGCCTGGAGTATTAGCGGGATCTACAATGAGCAGTTCTTC. Amino acid sequence: CAWSISGIYNEQFF. Full variable domain (outside the CDR3, taken from reference TRBV30 and TRBJ2-1): SQTIHQWPATLVQPVGSPLSLECTVEGTSNPNLYWYRQAAGRGLQLLFYSVGIGQISSEVPQNLSASRPQDRQFILSSKKLLLSDSGFYLCAWSISGIYNEQFFGPGTRLTVL.

This clonotype was detected only a few times. The chain links TRBV29-1 to TRBJ2-3; D is perhaps TRBD1 (5 bases). The germline gives CDR1 SQVTM, CDR2 ANQGSEA. The CDR3 covers 11 residues. Trimming stripped 3 bases from V and 5 bases from J, with 6 bases between. Here the CDR3 DNA reads TGCAGCGTTGACCAGGGAGATACGCAGTATTTT. Translating it yields CSVDQGDTQYF.

This sequence joins TRBV7-2 and TRBJ2-1; 8 positions match TRBD2. The germline V gene encodes CDR1 SGHTA and CDR2 FQGNSA. The trim removed 5 bases at V and 5 bases at J, leaving 5 bases unmatched. The CDR3 is 14 residues long. The CDR3, as DNA: TGTGCCAGCAGCGCGACTAGCGTAAACAATGAGCAGTTCTTC. Protein sequence: CASSATSVNNEQFF.

This clonotype has only a few counts. This chain uses TRBV7-9 with TRBJ2-4; 11 bases are shared with TRBD2. The CDR3 length is 19 residues. Germline CDR1 reads SEHNR; CDR2 reads FQNEAQ (reference sequence). V shed 5 bases and J 0 bases; nucleotides not matched to a gene: 12. In DNA form, the CDR3 reads TGTGCCAGCAGCCACGGGAAACTAGCGGGGGATTTAGCCAAAAACATTCAGTACTTC. This translates into CASSHGKLAGDLAKNIQYF.

This clonotype was picked up many times. This chain uses TRBV7-2 with TRBJ2-1, with TRBD1 as a possible D gene (6 bases). V was cut by 0 bases and J by 2 bases, with 14 bases left in between. This CDR3 contains 17 residues. CDR1 and CDR2 from the germline V gene are SGHTA and FQGNSA. The CDR3 loop is CASSLAAGQPTYNEQFF. CDR3 in DNA: TGTGCCAGCAGCTTAGCAGCTGGACAGCCCACCTACAATGAGCAGTTCTTC. The full variable domain, completed using reference TRBV7-2 and TRBJ2-1, is GAGVSQSPSNKVTEKGKDVELRCDPISGHTALYWYRQSLGQGLEFLIYFQGNSAPDKSGLPSDRFSAERTGGSVSTLTIQRTQQEDSAVYLCASSLAAGQPTYNEQFFGPGTRLTVL.

This clonotype was counted ten times or more. The chain carries TRBV12-5 and TRBJ2-7; D remains unclear. V lost 5 bases, J lost 3 bases, and 5 bases lay in between. CDR3 size: 11 residues. Germline values: CDR1 LGHNT, CDR2 FRNRAP. The CDR3 region is CASGTYYEQYV. CDR3 DNA sequence: TGTGCTAGTGGTACCTACTACGAGCAGTACGTC.

This clonotype was seen repeatedly, ten times or more. The chain links TRBV13 to TRBJ1-2, with D perhaps matching TRBD1 (5 bases). V was clipped by 2 bases and J by 7 bases, with 14 bases between them. Germline V gives CDR1 PRHDT, CDR2 FYEKMQ (reference sequence). The length of the CDR3 is 14 residues. CDR3 in DNA: TGTGCCAGCAGCTTACTCCGGCAGGGAGGTGGCTACACCTTC. Residues: CASSLLRQGGGYTF.

This clonotype showed up many times. The chain couples TRBV5-4 to TRBJ2-5; D may correspond to TRBD1 or TRBD2 (5 bases each). The V end lost 3 bases, the J end lost 4 bases, and 13 bases lay between the germline ends. The germline V gene has CDR1 SGHNT and CDR2 YYREEE (reference sequence). This CDR3 is built from 14 residues. The CDR3 sequence: CASSSGTPAETQYF. DNA for the CDR3: TGTGCCAGCAGCTCCGGGACGCCCGCAGAGACCCAGTACTTC.

This clonotype was counted many times. The chain links TRBV6-2 or TRBV6-3 to TRBJ1-1; D might be TRBD1 (5 bases). Looked up from germline, CDR1 is MNHEY and CDR2 is SVGEGT. The germline V and J ends were trimmed by 5 bases and 4 bases, with 11 bases remaining between them. The CDR3 has 13 residues. In nucleotides, the CDR3 is TGTGCCAGCAGTCCCCCTGGGGCCACTGAAGCTTTCTTT. Encoded protein: CASSPPGATEAFF.

This clonotype occurred a few times. The chain has TRBV12-3 or TRBV12-4 and TRBJ2-7; 7 bases map to TRBD1. V lost 4 bases and J lost 3; bases outside the gene matches: 3. The CDR3 loop spans 13 amino acids. CDR3 in amino acids: CASSSTGFYEQYV. The CDR3 region has the DNA TGTGCCAGCAGTTCGACAGGGTTCTACGAGCAGTACGTC.

Comments on this clonotype: A single base separates this from a much larger clone, so it may be a read error. The chain uses TRBV6-1 and TRBJ1-5; 7 nucleotides align to TRBD1. Germline values: CDR1 MNHNS, CDR2 SASEGT. The CDR3 spans 15 residues. The CDR3 nucleotides read TGTGCCAGCAGTGAATGGCGCAGGGGGGCTCAGCCCCAGAATTTT. Protein: CASSEWRRGAQPQNF.

In this sample, this clonotype turned up a few times. The V and J genes are TRBV20-1 and TRBJ2-1; 8 bases are a match to TRBD1. J gave up 3 bases and V 5 bases, and 6 bases lay outside the gene matches. This CDR3 is 14 amino acids long. The germline V gene has CDR1 DFQATT and CDR2 SNEGSKA (reference sequence). CDR3: CSASDRVRYNEQFF. CDR3 in DNA: TGCAGTGCTTCGGACAGGGTTCGCTACAATGAGCAGTTCTTC.